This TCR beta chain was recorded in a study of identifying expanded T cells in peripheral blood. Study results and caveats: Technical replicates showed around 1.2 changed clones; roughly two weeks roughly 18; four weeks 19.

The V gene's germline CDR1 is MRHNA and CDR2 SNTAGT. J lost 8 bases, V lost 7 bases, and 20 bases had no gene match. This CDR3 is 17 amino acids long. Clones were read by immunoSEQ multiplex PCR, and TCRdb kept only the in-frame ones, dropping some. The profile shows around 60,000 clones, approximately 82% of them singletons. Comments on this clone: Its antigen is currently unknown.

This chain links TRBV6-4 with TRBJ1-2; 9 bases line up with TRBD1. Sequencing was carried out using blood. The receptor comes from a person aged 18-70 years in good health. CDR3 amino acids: CASNIRRDRATTFGYTF. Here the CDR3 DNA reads TGTGCCAGCAATATCCGCCGGGACAGGGCCACTACGTTCGGCTACACCTTC.